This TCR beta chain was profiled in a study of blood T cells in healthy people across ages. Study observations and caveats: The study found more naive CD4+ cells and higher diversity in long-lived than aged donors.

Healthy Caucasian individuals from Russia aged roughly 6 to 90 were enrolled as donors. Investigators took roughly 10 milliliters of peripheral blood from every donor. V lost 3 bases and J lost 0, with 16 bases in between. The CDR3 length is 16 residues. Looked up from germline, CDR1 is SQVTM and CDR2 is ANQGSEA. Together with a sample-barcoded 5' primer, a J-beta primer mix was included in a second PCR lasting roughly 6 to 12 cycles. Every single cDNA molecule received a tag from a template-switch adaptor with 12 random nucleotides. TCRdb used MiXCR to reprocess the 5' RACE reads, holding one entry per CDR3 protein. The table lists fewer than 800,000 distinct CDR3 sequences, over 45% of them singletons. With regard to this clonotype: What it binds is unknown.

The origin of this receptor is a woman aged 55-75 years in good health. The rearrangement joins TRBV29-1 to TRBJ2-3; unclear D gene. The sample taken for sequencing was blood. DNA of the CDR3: TGCAGCGTTGAGGAGACCGACTTATCTAGCACAGATACGCAGTATTTT. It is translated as CSVEETDLSSTDTQYF.